The clone carrying this T cell receptor beta chain has just one count. No antigen is known for it. These data originate in a study of cytomegalovirus exposure and HLA in healthy donors. General study points: Links to common viral pathogens appeared, in a later analysis, for several of the most significant clusters. Rates of TCR association differed by HLA locus in a later analysis, with DRB1 highest and HLA-C lowest. The authors excluded some V segments, including TRBV6-2 and TRBV6-3, as indistinguishable. A highly shared variant cluster was judged a likely technical artifact.

Amplification used 60 Vbeta primers and 13 Jbeta primers. Data came from immunoSEQ multiplex PCR; TCRdb stores just in-frame clones and leaves some out. The sample lists approximately 190,000 clones, around 85% seen once, with 3.8% in the top ten. The CDR3 totals 14 residues. Trimming stripped 5 bases from V and 3 bases from J, with 13 bases between. Germline values: CDR1 SGDLS, CDR2 YYNGEE. The source material was PBMCs. The chain is built from TRBV9 and TRBJ2-3; a possible D gene is TRBD1 (6 bases). This TCR was recovered from a man over 45 in good health and CMV-seronegative. The CDR3 sequence: CASSGVGATDTQYF. Written as DNA, the CDR3 is TGTGCCAGCAGTGGAGTGGGGGCGACAGATACGCAGTATTTT.